This entry features one TCR beta chain sequence. A much bigger clone sits one base away, suggesting this may be a read error. The sample originates from a study of tumor-infiltrating lymphocytes in primary liver carcinoma. Study information: Samples gave roughly 3.65 to 7.5 million productive TCRbeta reads, similar across tissue types.

The germline V gene has CDR1 MNHEY and CDR2 SVGAGI. CDR3 length: 13 amino acids. A constant-region primer primed TCR beta cDNA synthesis from 450 to 550 ng of total RNA. Three nested multiplex PCR rounds of slightly modified ARM-PCR generated TCR beta libraries. The first two PCR rounds used TRBV1-TRBV30 primers with a Cbeta primer, approximately 10 cycles each. Each CDR3 protein is one row after TCRdb ran MiXCR on the multiplex PCR reads. The sample carries about 320,000 distinct CDR3 sequences, roughly 60% recorded once. Germline DNA was also extracted, and blood RNA derived from unsorted whole blood.

The chain recombines TRBV6-5 with TRBJ2-3; D is unresolved. Material for sequencing was peripheral blood. The TCR was taken from a man aged 40-49 years with primary liver carcinoma and hepatitis B virus infection. The CDR3, as DNA: TGTGCCAGCAGTGGGCCTGGCACAGATACGCCGTATTTT. Translated, it gives CASSGPGTDTPYF.